The T cell receptor beta chain described here comes from a study of T cell repertoires in cytomegalovirus infection. Study as a whole: Well-studied HLA-B-restricted epitopes and recently identified HLA-C-restricted epitopes of CMV were both used in the study.

TCRdb recomputed calls from the reads with MiXCR, one row per CDR3 protein. The sample lists under 450,000 distinct CDR3 sequences, just under 35% occurring once. Germline loops: CDR1 MDHEN, CDR2 SYDVKM. The CDR3 loop spans 13 amino acids. The V end was cut by 7 bases, the J end by 4 bases, with 11 bases between. In this sample, this clonotype turned up many times. Its specificity is not known. Sequences were derived from cultured PBMCs, sampled from culture after CMV antigen stimulation. The source is a human donor in good health (CMV status not recorded). Some clones in this sample may be carry-over from other donors' samples. The chain uses TRBV28 and TRBJ1-5; D ambiguous. The chain's CDR3 is CASTGELNQPQHF. The CDR3 coding sequence is TGTGCCAGCACTGGGGAGTTAAATCAGCCCCAGCATTTT.